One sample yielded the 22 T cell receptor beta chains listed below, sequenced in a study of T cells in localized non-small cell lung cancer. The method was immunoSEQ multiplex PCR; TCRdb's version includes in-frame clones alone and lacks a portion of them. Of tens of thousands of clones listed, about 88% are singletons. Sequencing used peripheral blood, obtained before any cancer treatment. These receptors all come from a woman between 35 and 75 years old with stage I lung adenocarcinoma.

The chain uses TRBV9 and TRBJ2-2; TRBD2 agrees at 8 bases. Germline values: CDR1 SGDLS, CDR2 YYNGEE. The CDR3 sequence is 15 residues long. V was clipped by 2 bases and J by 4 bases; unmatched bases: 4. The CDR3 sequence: CASSVGLVGTGELFF. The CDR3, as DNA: TGTGCCAGCAGCGTGGGACTAGTAGGCACCGGGGAGCTGTTTTTT.

The CDR3 protein is CASSDQRAGGANVLTF. The CDR3 coding sequence is TGTGCCAGCAGTGATCAGCGAGCGGGGGGGGCCAACGTCCTGACTTTC. This chain joins TRBV2 and TRBJ2-6, with 7 bases aligning to TRBD2. The CDR3 loop spans 16 amino acids. Germline V gives CDR1 SNHLY, CDR2 FYNNEI. Trimming at V came to 3 bases and at J to 4 bases, leaving 6 bases not matched to a gene.

Here the CDR3 reads CASSLSGGPETQYF. CDR3 DNA sequence: TGTGCCAGCTCCCTCAGCGGGGGTCCGGAGACCCAGTACTTC. The gene calls are TRBV18 and TRBJ2-5; TRBD2 matches at 8 bases. With V trimmed by 6 bases and J by 5 bases, 8 bases remained unmatched. CDR1 and CDR2 (germline): KGHSH, LQKENI. This CDR3 spans 14 amino acids.

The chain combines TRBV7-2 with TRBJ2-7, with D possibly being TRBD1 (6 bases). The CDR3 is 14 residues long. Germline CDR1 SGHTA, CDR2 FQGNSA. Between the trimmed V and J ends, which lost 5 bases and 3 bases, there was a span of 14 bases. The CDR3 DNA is TGTGCCAGCAGCGAGTTAGGGGGTAGCTACGAGCAGTACTTC. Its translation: CASSELGGSYEQYF.

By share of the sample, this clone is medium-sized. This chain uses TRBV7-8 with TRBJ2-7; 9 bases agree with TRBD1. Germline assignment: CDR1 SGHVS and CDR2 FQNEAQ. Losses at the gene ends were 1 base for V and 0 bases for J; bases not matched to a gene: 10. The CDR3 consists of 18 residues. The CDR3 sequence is CASSLVGSGTGSSYEQYF. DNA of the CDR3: TGTGCCAGCAGCTTAGTGGGGTCCGGGACAGGGAGCTCCTACGAGCAGTACTTC.

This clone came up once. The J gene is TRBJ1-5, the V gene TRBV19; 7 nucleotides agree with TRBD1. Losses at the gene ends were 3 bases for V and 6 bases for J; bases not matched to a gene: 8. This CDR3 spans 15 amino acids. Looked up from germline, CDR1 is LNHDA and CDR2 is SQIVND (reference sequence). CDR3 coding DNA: TGTGCCAGTAGTATTACAGGGGTACGCACTCAGCCCCAGCATTTT. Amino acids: CASSITGVRTQPQHF.

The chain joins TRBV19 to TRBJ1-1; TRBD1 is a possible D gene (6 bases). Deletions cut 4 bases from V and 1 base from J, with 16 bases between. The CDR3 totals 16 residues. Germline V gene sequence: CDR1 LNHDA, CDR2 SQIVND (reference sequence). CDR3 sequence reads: CASSKTGGRGNTEAFF. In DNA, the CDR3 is TGTGCCAGTAGTAAGACAGGTGGGAGGGGGAACACTGAAGCTTTCTTT. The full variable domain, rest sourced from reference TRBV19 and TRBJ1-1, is DGGITQSPKYLFRKEGQNVTLSCEQNLNHDAMYWYRQDPGQGLRLIYYSQIVNDFQKGDIAEGYSVSREKKESFPLTVTSAQKNPTAFYLCASSKTGGRGNTEAFFGQGTRLTVV.

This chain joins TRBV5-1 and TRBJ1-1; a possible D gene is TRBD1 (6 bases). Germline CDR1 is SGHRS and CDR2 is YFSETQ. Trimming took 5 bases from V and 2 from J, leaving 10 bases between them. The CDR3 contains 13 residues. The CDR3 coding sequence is TGCGCCAGCAGGACGGACAGAAACACTGAAGCTTTCTTT. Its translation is CASRTDRNTEAFF.

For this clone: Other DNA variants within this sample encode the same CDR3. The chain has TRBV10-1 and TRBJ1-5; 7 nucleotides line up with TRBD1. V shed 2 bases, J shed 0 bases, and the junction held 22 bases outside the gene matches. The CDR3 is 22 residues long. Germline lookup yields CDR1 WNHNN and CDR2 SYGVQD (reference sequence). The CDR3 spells CASSETTQFQGGITYSNQPQHF. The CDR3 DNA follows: TGCGCCAGCAGTGAGACGACCCAATTCCAGGGGGGCATAACTTATAGCAATCAGCCCCAGCATTTT.

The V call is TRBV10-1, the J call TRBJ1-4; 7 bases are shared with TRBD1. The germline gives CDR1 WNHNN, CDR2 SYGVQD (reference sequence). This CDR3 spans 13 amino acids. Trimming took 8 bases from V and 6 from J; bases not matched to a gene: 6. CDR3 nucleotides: TGCGCCAGCGCGACAGGGAACGATGAAAAACTGTTTTTT. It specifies CASATGNDEKLFF.

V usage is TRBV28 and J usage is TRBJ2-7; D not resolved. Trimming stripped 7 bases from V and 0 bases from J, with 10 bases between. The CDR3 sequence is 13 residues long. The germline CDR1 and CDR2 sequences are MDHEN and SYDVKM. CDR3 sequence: CASNQVHSYEQYF. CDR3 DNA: TGTGCCAGCAACCAGGTCCACTCCTACGAGCAGTACTTC.

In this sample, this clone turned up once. Written as DNA, the CDR3 is TGCGCCAGCAGCCTGGGACTAGCGGGGTTCCGGAATGAGCAGTTCTTC. Protein: CASSLGLAGFRNEQFF. The chain uses TRBV5-1 and TRBJ2-1, with TRBD2 matching 13 bases. The germline V gene has CDR1 SGHRS and CDR2 YFSETQ. The CDR3 is made up of 16 amino acids. V lost 4 bases and J lost 7; bases outside the gene matches: 8.

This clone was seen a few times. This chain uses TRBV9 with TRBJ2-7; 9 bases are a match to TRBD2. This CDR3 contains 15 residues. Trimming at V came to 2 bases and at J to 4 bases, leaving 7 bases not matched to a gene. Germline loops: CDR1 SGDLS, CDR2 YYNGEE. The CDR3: CASSVLAGASYEQYF. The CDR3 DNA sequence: TGTGCCAGCAGCGTTTTAGCGGGAGCGTCGTACGAGCAGTACTTC. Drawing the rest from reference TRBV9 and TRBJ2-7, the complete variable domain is DSGVTQTPKHLITATGQRVTLRCSPRSGDLSVYWYQQSLDQGLQFLIQYYNGEERAKGNILERFSAQQFPDLHSELNLSSLELGDSALYFCASSVLAGASYEQYFGPGTRLTVT.

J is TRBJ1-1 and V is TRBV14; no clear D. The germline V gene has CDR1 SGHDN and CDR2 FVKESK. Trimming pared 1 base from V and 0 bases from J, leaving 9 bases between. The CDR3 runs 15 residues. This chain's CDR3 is CASSQGSFVNTEAFF. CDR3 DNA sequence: TGTGCCAGCAGCCAAGGGTCGTTCGTGAACACTGAAGCTTTCTTT.

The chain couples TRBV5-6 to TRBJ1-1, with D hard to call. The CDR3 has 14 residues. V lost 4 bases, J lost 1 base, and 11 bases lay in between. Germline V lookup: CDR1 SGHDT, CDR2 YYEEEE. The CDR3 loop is CASSPVTENTEAFF. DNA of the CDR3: TGTGCCAGCAGCCCGGTAACAGAGAACACTGAAGCTTTCTTT. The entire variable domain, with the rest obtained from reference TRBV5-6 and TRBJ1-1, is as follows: DAGVTQSPTHLIKTRGQQVTLRCSPKSGHDTVSWYQQALGQGPQFIFQYYEEEERQRGNFPDRFSGHQFPNYSSELNVNALLLGDSALYLCASSPVTENTEAFFGQGTRLTVV.

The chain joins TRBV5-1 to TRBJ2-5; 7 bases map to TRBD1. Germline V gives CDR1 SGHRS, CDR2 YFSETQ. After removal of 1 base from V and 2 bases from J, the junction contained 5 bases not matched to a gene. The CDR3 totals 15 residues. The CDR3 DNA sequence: TGCGCCAGCAGCTTGCTTGGGACAGTTCAAGAGACCCAGTACTTC. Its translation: CASSLLGTVQETQYF.

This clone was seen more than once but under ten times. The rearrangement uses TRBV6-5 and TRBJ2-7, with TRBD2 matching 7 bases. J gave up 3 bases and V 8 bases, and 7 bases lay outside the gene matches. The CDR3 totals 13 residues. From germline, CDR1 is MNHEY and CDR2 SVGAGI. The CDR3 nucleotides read TGTGCCAGCGGAGCGGGGCGCCTCTACGAGCAGTACTTC. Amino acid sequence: CASGAGRLYEQYF.

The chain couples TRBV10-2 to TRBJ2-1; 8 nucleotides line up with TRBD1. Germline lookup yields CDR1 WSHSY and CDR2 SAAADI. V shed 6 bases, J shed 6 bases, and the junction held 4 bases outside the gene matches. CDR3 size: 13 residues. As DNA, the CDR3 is TGCGCCAGCAGCCGGGACAGGCCCAATGAGCAGTTCTTC. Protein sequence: CASSRDRPNEQFF.

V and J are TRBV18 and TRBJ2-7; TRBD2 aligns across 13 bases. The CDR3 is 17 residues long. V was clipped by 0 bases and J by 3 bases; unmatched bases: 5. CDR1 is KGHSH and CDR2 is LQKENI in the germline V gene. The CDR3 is CASSPPTGTSGIYEQYF. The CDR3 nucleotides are TGTGCCAGCTCACCACCTACCGGGACTAGCGGGATCTACGAGCAGTACTTC.

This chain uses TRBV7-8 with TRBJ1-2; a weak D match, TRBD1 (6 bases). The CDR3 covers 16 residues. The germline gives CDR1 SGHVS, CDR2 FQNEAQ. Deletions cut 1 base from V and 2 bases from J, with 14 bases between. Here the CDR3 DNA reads TGTGCCAGCAGCTTAGTCGGCCAGGGGATGAACTATGGCTACACCTTC. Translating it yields CASSLVGQGMNYGYTF.

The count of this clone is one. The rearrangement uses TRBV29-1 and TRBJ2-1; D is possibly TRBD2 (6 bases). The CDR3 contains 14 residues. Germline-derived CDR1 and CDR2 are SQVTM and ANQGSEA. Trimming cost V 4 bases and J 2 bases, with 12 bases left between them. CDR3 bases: TGCAGCGTTGGACCCGGGGGAACCTACAATGAGCAGTTCTTC. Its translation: CSVGPGGTYNEQFF.

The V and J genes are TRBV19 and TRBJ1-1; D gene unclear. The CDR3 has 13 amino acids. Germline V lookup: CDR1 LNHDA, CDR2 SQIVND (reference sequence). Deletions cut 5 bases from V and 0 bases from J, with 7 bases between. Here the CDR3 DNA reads TGTGCCAGTAGTCCTATTATGAACACTGAAGCTTTCTTT. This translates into CASSPIMNTEAFF.